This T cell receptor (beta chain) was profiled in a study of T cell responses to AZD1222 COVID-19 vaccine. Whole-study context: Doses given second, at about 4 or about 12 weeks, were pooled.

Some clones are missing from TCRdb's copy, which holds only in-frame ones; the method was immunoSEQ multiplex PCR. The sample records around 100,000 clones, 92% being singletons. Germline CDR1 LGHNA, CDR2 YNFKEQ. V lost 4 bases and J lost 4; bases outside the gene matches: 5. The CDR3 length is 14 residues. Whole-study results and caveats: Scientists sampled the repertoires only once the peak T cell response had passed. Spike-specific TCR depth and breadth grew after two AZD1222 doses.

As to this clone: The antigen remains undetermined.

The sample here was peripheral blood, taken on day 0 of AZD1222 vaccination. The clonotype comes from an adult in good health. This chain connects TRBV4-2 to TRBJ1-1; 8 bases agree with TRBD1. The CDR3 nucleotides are TGTGCCAGCAGCCTCCAGGGGGCATTCACTGAAGCTTTCTTT. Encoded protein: CASSLQGAFTEAFF.